The subject of this entry is one T cell receptor beta chain. No antigen is known for it. One junction end does not reproduce the germline sequence, and a read error may be involved. The record originates from a study of shared clonotypes between healthy human individuals. Study-level results: The study found about 5% of naive CD4 clonotypes shared across a handful of donors. Clonotypes shared by all four donors outscored non-shared clonotypes in generation probability.

Germline-derived CDR1 and CDR2 are MDHEN and SYDVKM. There are 12 residues in the CDR3. Sequencing was performed with immunoSEQ multiplex PCR; in TCRdb, only in-frame clones are kept and a portion is missing. The table has roughly 530,000 clones, about 96% seen once. This chain joins TRBV28 and TRBJ2-7; 8 bases map to TRBD1. The receptor was derived from a woman between 25 and 40 years old in good health. The sequenced sample consisted of naive CD4+ T cells sorted from blood. Specified subset: CD45RA+ positively selected. Here the CDR3 reads CATRGQAYAQYF. The CDR3 nucleotides read TGTGCCACCCGGGGACAGGCCTACGCGCAGTACTTC.